A single sample gave rise to the 19 T cell receptor beta chains below, sequenced in a study of blood T cell repertoires in COVID-19. Sequenced by immunoSEQ multiplex PCR; TCRdb stores in-frame clones only, minus some. The sample shows about 97,000 clones, 80% to 95% of them seen only once. The sequenced sample consisted of peripheral blood. Receptors originate from a man younger than 35 with acute or convalescent COVID-19.

This chain links TRBV6-5 with TRBJ2-4; D is perhaps TRBD2 (6 bases). CDR1 and CDR2 from the germline V gene are MNHEY and SVGAGI. The CDR3 extends over 14 amino acids. V lost 5 bases and J lost 6, with 14 bases in between. CDR3 region: CASSTPVGGNIQYF. The CDR3 DNA is TGTGCCAGCAGTACCCCGGTGGGGGGAAACATTCAGTACTTC.

This chain links TRBV2 with TRBJ2-5, with D perhaps TRBD1 (7 bases). This CDR3 spans 16 amino acids. V was clipped by 8 bases and J by 4 bases, with 23 bases between them. Germline assignment: CDR1 SNHLY and CDR2 FYNNEI. The CDR3 protein is CASSFLFRGDGETQYF. The DNA for the CDR3 is TGTGCCAGCTCCTTTCTTTTCAGGGGGGACGGAGAGACCCAGTACTTC.

The V and J genes are TRBV11-2 and TRBJ1-5, with 11 bases fitting TRBD1. Looked up from germline, CDR1 is SGHAT and CDR2 is FQNNGV. This CDR3 has 15 amino acids. V shed 5 bases, J shed 3 bases, and the junction held 3 bases outside the gene matches. The CDR3 nucleotides are TGTGCCAGCAGCGTTGGACAGGGGGCCAATCAGCCCCAGCATTTT. It codes for CASSVGQGANQPQHF.

The CDR3 DNA is TGCACCAGCAGCCGGAGCGGGAGGACCAACAATGAGCAGTTCTTC. This codes for CTSSRSGRTNNEQFF. The V gene is TRBV1, the J gene TRBJ2-1; the table calls TRBD2, which could not be checked here. TRBV1 counts as a pseudogene. The CDR3 consists of 15 residues.

The rearrangement uses TRBV28 and TRBJ1-5; D remains unclear. The CDR3 extends over 13 amino acids. Germline loops: CDR1 MDHEN, CDR2 SYDVKM. Trimming took off 5 bases at V and 3 bases at J, with 8 bases between the two ends. CDR3 loop: CASSGQINQPQHF. Written as DNA, the CDR3 is TGTGCCAGCAGTGGGCAGATCAATCAGCCCCAGCATTTT.

The chain combines TRBV6-1 with TRBJ1-6, with unresolved D. CDR3 length: 13 amino acids. Between the trimmed V and J ends, which lost 0 bases and 9 bases, there was a span of 6 bases. Per the germline V gene, CDR1 is MNHNS and CDR2 is SASEGT. The chain's CDR3 is CASSEASISPLHF. The DNA for the CDR3 is TGTGCCAGCAGTGAAGCTTCTATTTCACCCCTCCACTTT.

The chain carries TRBV4-1 and TRBJ1-5; D may be TRBD1 (5 bases). Germline values: CDR1 MGHRA, CDR2 YSYEKL. This CDR3 is 15 amino acids long. Trimming pared 0 bases from V and 8 bases from J, leaving 14 bases between. CDR3 nucleotides: TGCGCCAGCAGCCAAGAATTGGGGGGAATCGAGCCCCAGCATTTT. Protein product: CASSQELGGIEPQHF.

V is TRBV2 and J is TRBJ2-3; D may be TRBD2 (6 bases). The CDR3 extends over 14 amino acids. V was cut by 7 bases and J by 6 bases, with 17 bases left in between. The germline V gene has CDR1 SNHLY and CDR2 FYNNEI. The CDR3: CASMGSEGGDTQYF. The CDR3 DNA follows: TGTGCCAGCATGGGGTCGGAGGGCGGGGATACGCAGTATTTT.

This sequence joins TRBV9 and TRBJ1-1; D is ambiguous. Per germline, CDR1 SGDLS and CDR2 YYNGEE. V was clipped by 0 bases and J by 1 base, with 7 bases between them. The CDR3 spans 14 residues. CDR3 residues: CASSVGSSNTEAFF. In nucleotides, the CDR3 is TGTGCCAGCAGCGTAGGCAGTTCGAACACTGAAGCTTTCTTT.

The rearrangement uses TRBV9 and TRBJ2-5; D remains unclear. The CDR3 is 12 residues long. From germline, CDR1 is SGDLS and CDR2 YYNGEE. With 1 base removed from V and 3 bases from J, the gap between germline ends came to 4 bases. The CDR3 sequence: CASSVTEETQYF. In DNA, the CDR3 is TGTGCCAGCAGCGTAACAGAAGAGACCCAGTACTTC.

This sequence joins TRBV5-1 and TRBJ2-7; 10 nucleotides line up with TRBD1. After removal of 4 bases from V and 1 base from J, the junction contained 5 bases not matched to a gene. Germline V lookup: CDR1 SGHRS, CDR2 YFSETQ. The CDR3 is 15 residues long. The CDR3 here is CASSGLDRGSYEQYF. In nucleotides, the CDR3 is TGCGCCAGCAGCGGGCTGGACAGGGGGTCCTACGAGCAGTACTTC.

Of note for this clone: The same CDR3 arises from other DNA sequences in this sample as well. The genes are TRBV5-1 and TRBJ2-3; 11 nucleotides agree with TRBD2. CDR1 is SGHRS and CDR2 is YFSETQ in the germline V gene. V gave up 2 bases and J gave up 3 bases; unmatched junction bases: 8. The CDR3 is 17 residues long. In DNA, the CDR3 is TGCGCCAGCAGCTTCCCGATAGCGGGAGGGCCAACAGATACGCAGTATTTT. Encoded protein: CASSFPIAGGPTDTQYF.

This chain connects TRBV24-1 to TRBJ2-3; 9 nucleotides line up with TRBD1. Germline CDR1 and CDR2: KGHDR and SFDVKD. V shed 4 bases and J 3 bases; nucleotides not matched to a gene: 4. CDR3 size: 15 residues. CDR3 region: CATSDGTGWTDTQYF. DNA for the CDR3: TGTGCCACCAGTGACGGGACAGGGTGGACAGATACGCAGTATTTT.

This clone showed up just once. The V gene is TRBV28, the J gene TRBJ1-1; D unclear. Germline V lookup: CDR1 MDHEN, CDR2 SYDVKM. CDR3 length: 14 amino acids. V gave up 7 bases and J gave up 4 bases, with 16 bases separating them. The CDR3 bases are TGTGCCAGCAATCCGCTAGGTCCCCCCACTGAAGCTTTCTTT. Its protein product is CASNPLGPPTEAFF. The whole variable domain, filled in from reference TRBV28 and TRBJ1-1, reads DVKVTQSSRYLVKRTGEKVFLECVQDMDHENMFWYRQDPGLGLRLIYFSYDVKMKEKGDIPEGYSVSREKKERFSLILESASTNQTSMYLCASNPLGPPTEAFFGQGTRLTVV.

The table lists this clone with a count of one. The chain combines TRBV5-4 with TRBJ1-3; no reliable D call. Germline V lookup: CDR1 SGHNT, CDR2 YYREEE (reference sequence). This CDR3 is built from 14 residues. Trimming cost V 4 bases and J 0 bases, with 8 bases left between them. This CDR3 reads CASSLRNSGNTIYF. The DNA of the CDR3 is TGTGCCAGCAGCCTACGAAACTCTGGAAACACCATATATTTT.

The rearrangement uses TRBV6-1 and TRBJ1-6; tentatively, D is TRBD1 (5 bases). Per germline, CDR1 MNHNS and CDR2 SASEGT. Trimming left V 2 bases short and J 9 bases short, with 14 bases between. The length of the CDR3 is 15 residues. CDR3 sequence: CASSEPPGIRSPLHF. In DNA form, the CDR3 reads TGTGCCAGCAGTGAACCTCCAGGGATTCGTTCACCCCTCCACTTT.

This clone has more than one count but fewer than ten. The genes are TRBV27 and TRBJ2-7; 13 bases agree with TRBD2. Germline trimming cut 2 bases from V and 4 bases from J; bases unmatched to any gene: 8. CDR3 length: 17 amino acids. The germline gives CDR1 MNHEY, CDR2 SMNVEV (reference sequence). The CDR3 coding sequence is TGTGCCAGCAGTTTAGGGCCACTAGCGGGGGGGCCTTACGAGCAGTACTTC. Translating it yields CASSLGPLAGGPYEQYF.

The chain combines TRBV30 with TRBJ1-5, with D tentatively TRBD1 (5 bases). The V gene lost 5 bases and the J gene lost 0 bases, with 8 bases spanning the gap. This CDR3 is 13 amino acids long. Germline V gene data show CDR1 as GTSNPN and CDR2 as SVGIG (reference sequence). As DNA, the CDR3 is TGTGCCTGGGCGACAGATAGCAATCAGCCCCAGCATTTT. It codes for CAWATDSNQPQHF.

The rearrangement links TRBV9 to TRBJ2-3, with 7 bases fitting TRBD2. Trimming took 4 bases from V and 3 from J; bases not matched to a gene: 8. The CDR3 runs 15 residues. Germline V gene sequence: CDR1 SGDLS, CDR2 YYNGEE. For the CDR3, the DNA is TGTGCCAGCAGCCCGGGAGGAATTAGGACAGATACGCAGTATTTT. Its translation: CASSPGGIRTDTQYF.